Each of the 26 T cell receptor beta chains below was sequenced from the same sample in a study of shared clonotypes between healthy human individuals. This table comes from immunoSEQ multiplex PCR, and its TCRdb copy is limited to in-frame clones, with some not included. The table has roughly 2 million clones, around 95% seen once. The sample consisted of naive CD4+ T cells sorted from blood. The subset is: CD45RA+ positively selected. These receptors all stem from a man aged 18 to 29 in good health.

The rearrangement uses TRBV5-1 and TRBJ1-2; D call uncertain. Germline V gene sequence: CDR1 SGHRS, CDR2 YFSETQ. Trimming took off 4 bases at V and 5 bases at J, with 12 bases between the two ends. CDR3 length equals 13 residues. The CDR3 sequence: CASSAGLGYGYTF. CDR3 bases: TGCGCCAGCAGCGCGGGCCTGGGGTATGGCTACACCTTC.

The chain is built from TRBV29-1 and TRBJ1-2; D gene unclear. The CDR3 runs 13 residues. The V gene lost 4 bases and the J gene lost 1 base, with 10 bases spanning the gap. Germline CDR1 reads SQVTM; CDR2 reads ANQGSEA. Here the CDR3 DNA reads TGCAGCGTTGCCGGCAGGCTTAACTATGGCTACACCTTC. It codes for CSVAGRLNYGYTF.

This sequence joins TRBV7-9 and TRBJ2-7, with 8 nucleotides matching TRBD1. There are 14 residues in the CDR3. The germline V gene encodes CDR1 SEHNR and CDR2 FQNEAQ (reference sequence). With 4 bases clipped from V and 5 bases from J, the junction kept 7 bases outside the gene matches. The CDR3 reads CASSWWTGYHEQYF. CDR3 DNA: TGTGCCAGCAGCTGGTGGACAGGGTACCACGAGCAGTACTTC.

This clone was counted once. The sample has other DNA sequences that encode this CDR3 too. The chain recombines TRBV7-2 with TRBJ1-5; no clear D. The CDR3 is 14 amino acids. The V end lost 5 bases, the J end lost 2 bases, and 10 bases lay between the germline ends. Germline loops: CDR1 SGHTA, CDR2 FQGNSA. The CDR3 sequence: CASSPVGGNQPQHF. The CDR3 coding sequence is TGTGCCAGCAGCCCGGTTGGGGGCAATCAGCCCCAGCATTTT.

This CDR3 is CASSKGQEQETQYF. The CDR3 DNA is TGTGCCAGCAGCAAGGGACAGGAGCAAGAGACCCAGTACTTC. This sequence joins TRBV5-4 and TRBJ2-5, with 8 bases matching TRBD1. The CDR3 runs 14 residues. Germline-derived CDR1 and CDR2 are SGHNT and YYREEE (reference sequence). J lost 2 bases, V lost 4 bases, and 4 bases had no gene match.

The chain links TRBV5-8 to TRBJ2-7; D unclear. This CDR3 comprises 10 residues. The V end was cut by 6 bases, the J end by 6 bases, with 7 bases between. Germline CDR1 reads SGHTS; CDR2 reads YDEGEE. CDR3 DNA sequence: TGTGCCAGCATTTTCACCGAGCAGTACTTC. Protein: CASIFTEQYF.

V is TRBV7-9 and J is TRBJ2-7, with 8 bases fitting TRBD2. The CDR3 spans 15 residues. Trimming cost V 1 base and J 2 bases; bases outside gene matches: 4. Germline CDR1 SEHNR, CDR2 FQNEAQ (reference sequence). In DNA form, the CDR3 reads TGTGCCAGCAGCTTAGAGTCGGGAGGGACCTACGAGCAGTACTTC. It yields the protein CASSLESGGTYEQYF.

V gene TRBV6-5 combines with J gene TRBJ2-1, with 9 bases identical to TRBD2. With V trimmed by 7 bases and J by 9 bases, 7 bases remained unmatched. The CDR3 has 13 amino acids. CDR1 is MNHEY and CDR2 is SVGAGI in the germline V gene. This CDR3 reads CASNPAGGAEQFF. In DNA, the CDR3 is TGTGCCAGCAATCCCGCGGGGGGGGCTGAGCAGTTCTTC.

The genes are TRBV7-9 and TRBJ2-5; D is perhaps TRBD2 (6 bases). This CDR3 is 13 amino acids long. The V gene's germline CDR1 is SEHNR and CDR2 FQNEAQ (reference sequence). Trimming shortened V by 6 bases and J by 3 bases, and 11 bases separated the two germline ends. This chain's CDR3 is CASRPEREETQYF. The CDR3 DNA sequence: TGTGCCAGCAGACCCGAGCGGGAAGAGACCCAGTACTTC.

With respect to this clone: Distinct nucleotide sequences in the sample also encode this CDR3. CDR3 coding DNA: TGTGCCAGCAGCCCCCGGACAGGCTCCTACGAGCAGTACTTC. Its protein product is CASSPRTGSYEQYF. The rearrangement uses TRBV7-6 and TRBJ2-7; 7 nucleotides align to TRBD1. V lost 5 bases and J lost 0; bases outside the gene matches: 4. From germline, CDR1 is SGHVS and CDR2 FNYEAQ. The CDR3 loop spans 14 amino acids.

CDR3: CASSLSPLRTSGGIQETQYF. CDR3 in DNA: TGTGCCAGCAGTTTATCTCCCCTTCGGACTAGCGGGGGTATACAAGAGACCCAGTACTTC. This rearrangement joins TRBV27 to TRBJ2-5; TRBD2 aligns across 13 bases. The V gene's germline CDR1 is MNHEY and CDR2 SMNVEV (reference sequence). The CDR3 spans 20 residues. Trimming at V came to 0 bases and at J to 2 bases, leaving 12 bases not matched to a gene.

The chain employs TRBV9 and TRBJ1-2; 7 bases are shared with TRBD1. Germline V gives CDR1 SGDLS, CDR2 YYNGEE. The CDR3 sequence is 14 residues long. V lost 3 bases and J lost 4; bases outside the gene matches: 6. The CDR3 DNA reads TGTGCCAGCAGCGGACTGACAGGGAGCTATGGCTACACCTTC. It yields the protein CASSGLTGSYGYTF.

This rearrangement joins TRBV20-1 to TRBJ2-3; D not certain. Germline V CDR1 and CDR2: DFQATT, SNEGSKA (reference sequence). Trimming cost V 6 bases and J 6 bases, with 10 bases left between them. The CDR3 extends over 11 amino acids. CDR3 DNA: TGCAGTGCCCTCTCTGGGGATACGCAGTATTTT. Its translation is CSALSGDTQYF.

The chain employs TRBV6-5 and TRBJ2-7; TRBD1 aligns across 8 bases. V shed 2 bases, J shed 2 bases, and the junction held 8 bases outside the gene matches. Germline CDR1 is MNHEY and CDR2 is SVGAGI. The CDR3 loop spans 16 amino acids. In DNA form, the CDR3 reads TGTGCCAGCAGTTACGGCGGACAGGGAGGTACCTACGAGCAGTACTTC. Its protein product is CASSYGGQGGTYEQYF.

The V call is TRBV28, the J call TRBJ2-1; 12 positions agree with TRBD2. Germline CDR1 reads MDHEN; CDR2 reads SYDVKM. The CDR3 is 17 amino acids. Germline trimming cut 4 bases from V and 7 bases from J; bases unmatched to any gene: 11. The CDR3 sequence: CASSSPTGTSGSNEQFF. CDR3 bases: TGTGCCAGCAGTTCCCCGACCGGGACTAGCGGGTCAAATGAGCAGTTCTTC.

The chain employs TRBV5-1 and TRBJ1-4; TRBD1 matches at 10 bases. Germline CDR1 is SGHRS and CDR2 is YFSETQ. The CDR3 loop spans 14 amino acids. The V gene end was trimmed by 3 bases and the J gene end by 8 bases; junction bases not matched to a gene: 4. CDR3 sequence: CASSSGQGLEKLFF. The CDR3, as DNA: TGCGCCAGCAGCTCGGGACAGGGGTTGGAAAAACTGTTTTTT.

This clone came up once. V and J are TRBV14 and TRBJ1-4; possible D gene TRBD1, 6 bases. This CDR3 spans 13 amino acids. The V gene lost 1 base and the J gene lost 13 bases, with 13 bases spanning the gap. CDR1 and CDR2 (germline): SGHDN, FVKESK. The CDR3 protein is CASSQVPDRRLFF. CDR3 nucleotide sequence: TGTGCCAGCAGCCAAGTTCCCGACAGGCGACTGTTTTTT.

The rearrangement links TRBV6-5 to TRBJ2-3; D is possibly TRBD1 (5 bases). Germline CDR1 is MNHEY and CDR2 is SVGAGI. V lost 6 bases and J lost 0, with 13 bases in between. The CDR3 covers 15 residues. CDR3 sequence reads: CASRSDKSSTDTQYF. CDR3 nucleotides: TGTGCCAGCAGGTCGGACAAATCCAGCACAGATACGCAGTATTTT.

This sequence joins TRBV7-8 and TRBJ2-7; 7 bases map to TRBD1. J gave up 3 bases and V 8 bases, and 19 bases lay outside the gene matches. The CDR3 is 17 amino acids. CDR1 SGHVS and CDR2 FQNEAQ come from the germline V gene. CDR3 DNA sequence: TGTGCCAGCCGCCGGGACAGCCCCTCTGGACACAGCTACGAGCAGTACTTC. Its protein is CASRRDSPSGHSYEQYF.

The CDR3 reads CSAQRGGRGSGNTIYF. CDR3 sequence (DNA): TGCAGCGCCCAGAGGGGGGGCCGCGGCTCTGGAAACACCATATATTTT. The chain has TRBV29-1 and TRBJ1-3; perhaps TRBD1 as D (6 bases). CDR3 length equals 16 residues. V lost 7 bases to trimming and J lost 0 bases, with 19 bases between them. Looked up from germline, CDR1 is SQVTM and CDR2 is ANQGSEA.

This clone turned up a few times. The rearrangement joins TRBV4-1 to TRBJ1-5; TRBD1 is a possible D gene (6 bases). Per the germline V gene, CDR1 is MGHRA and CDR2 is YSYEKL. This CDR3 comprises 13 residues. V lost 4 bases, J lost 7 bases, and 11 bases lay in between. CDR3 protein: CASSPEGGQPQHF. In nucleotides, the CDR3 is TGCGCCAGCAGCCCTGAGGGGGGCCAGCCCCAGCATTTT.

The CDR3 loop is CASGRNSYEQYF. Written as DNA, the CDR3 is TGTGCCAGCGGACGTAATTCCTACGAGCAGTACTTC. The chain carries TRBV6-5 and TRBJ2-7; D remains ambiguous. There are 12 residues in the CDR3. V shed 8 bases and J shed 1 base, with 9 bases lying between them. CDR1 and CDR2 from the germline V gene are MNHEY and SVGAGI.

This chain uses TRBV29-1 with TRBJ1-1; 10 bases match TRBD1. With V trimmed by 3 bases and J by 6 bases, 7 bases remained unmatched. This CDR3 is built from 14 residues. Germline lookup yields CDR1 SQVTM and CDR2 ANQGSEA. The CDR3 DNA follows: TGCAGCGTTGAGCCGGGACAGGGGTTGTCTGAAGCTTTCTTT. This gives the protein CSVEPGQGLSEAFF. The whole variable domain, filled in from reference TRBV29-1 and TRBJ1-1, reads SAVISQKPSRDICQRGTSLTIQCQVDSQVTMMFWYRQQPGQSLTLIATANQGSEATYESGFVIDKFPISRPNLTFSTLTVSNMSPEDSSIYLCSVEPGQGLSEAFFGQGTRLTVV.

In this sample, this clone turned up a few times. The chain's CDR3 is CAARGEGGYTF. The DNA for the CDR3 is TGTGCCGCAAGGGGGGAAGGCGGCTACACCTTC. V usage is TRBV30 and J usage is TRBJ1-2; possibly TRBD1 for D (6 bases). V was cut by 8 bases and J by 8 bases, with 15 bases left in between. This CDR3 region has 11 residues. Looked up from germline, CDR1 is GTSNPN and CDR2 is SVGIG (reference sequence).

This chain connects TRBV7-2 to TRBJ2-1, with 7 bases matching TRBD1. The V gene's germline CDR1 is SGHTA and CDR2 FQGNSA. Unmatched junction bases numbered 4, after V lost 3 bases and J lost 8 bases. The CDR3 extends over 13 amino acids. The CDR3 DNA sequence: TGTGCCAGCAGCTTGAGGGGGCGGGATGAGCAGTTCTTC. Its translation: CASSLRGRDEQFF.

As concerns this clone: The junction differs from germline at one of its ends, possibly a read error. The genes are TRBV5-1 and TRBJ2-1; no clear D gene. Germline-derived CDR1 and CDR2 are SGHRS and YFSETQ. The CDR3 contains 9 residues. The CDR3 spells CAWGNEQFF. DNA of the CDR3: TGTGCGTGGGGCAATGAGCAGTTCTTC.